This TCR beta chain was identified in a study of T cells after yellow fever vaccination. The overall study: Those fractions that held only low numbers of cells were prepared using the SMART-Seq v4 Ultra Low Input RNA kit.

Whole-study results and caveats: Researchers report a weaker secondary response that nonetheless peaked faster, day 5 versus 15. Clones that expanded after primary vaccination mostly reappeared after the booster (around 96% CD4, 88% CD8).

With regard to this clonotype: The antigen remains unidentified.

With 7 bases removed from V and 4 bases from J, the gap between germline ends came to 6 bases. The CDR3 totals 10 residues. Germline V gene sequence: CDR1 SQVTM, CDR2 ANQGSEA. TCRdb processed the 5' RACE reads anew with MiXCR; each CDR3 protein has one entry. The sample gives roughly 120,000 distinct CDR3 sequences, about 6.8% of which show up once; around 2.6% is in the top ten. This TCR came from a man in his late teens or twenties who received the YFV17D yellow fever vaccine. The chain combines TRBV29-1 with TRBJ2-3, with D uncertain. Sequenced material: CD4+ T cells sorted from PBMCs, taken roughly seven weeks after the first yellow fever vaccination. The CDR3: CSARADTQYF. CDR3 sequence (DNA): TGCAGCGCCCGGGCAGATACGCAGTATTTT.